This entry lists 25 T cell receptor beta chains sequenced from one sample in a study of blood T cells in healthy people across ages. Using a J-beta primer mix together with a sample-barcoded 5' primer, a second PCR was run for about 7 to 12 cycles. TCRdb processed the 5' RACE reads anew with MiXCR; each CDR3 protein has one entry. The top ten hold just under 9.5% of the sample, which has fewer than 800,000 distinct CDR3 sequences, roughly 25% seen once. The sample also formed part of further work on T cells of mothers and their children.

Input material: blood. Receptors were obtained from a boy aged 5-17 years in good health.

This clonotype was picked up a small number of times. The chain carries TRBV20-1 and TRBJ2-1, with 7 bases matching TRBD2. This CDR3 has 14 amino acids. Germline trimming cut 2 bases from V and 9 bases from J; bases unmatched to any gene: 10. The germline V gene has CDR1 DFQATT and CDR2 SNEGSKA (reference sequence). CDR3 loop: CSARRGLGLGEQFF. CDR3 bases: TGCAGTGCTAGACGAGGACTAGGCTTGGGTGAGCAGTTCTTC.

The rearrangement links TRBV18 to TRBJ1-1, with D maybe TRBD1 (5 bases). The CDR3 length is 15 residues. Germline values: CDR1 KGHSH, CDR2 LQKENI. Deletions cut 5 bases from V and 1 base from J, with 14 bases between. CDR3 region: CASSASTGWNTEAFF. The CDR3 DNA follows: TGTGCCAGCTCAGCATCAACAGGTTGGAACACTGAAGCTTTCTTT.

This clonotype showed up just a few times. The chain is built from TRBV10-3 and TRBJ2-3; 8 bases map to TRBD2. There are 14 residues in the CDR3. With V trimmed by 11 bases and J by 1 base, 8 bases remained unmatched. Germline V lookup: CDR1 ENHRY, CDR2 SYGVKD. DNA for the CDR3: TGTGCCTCCCAACCAGCGGGGGGCACAGATACGCAGTATTTT. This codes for CASQPAGGTDTQYF.

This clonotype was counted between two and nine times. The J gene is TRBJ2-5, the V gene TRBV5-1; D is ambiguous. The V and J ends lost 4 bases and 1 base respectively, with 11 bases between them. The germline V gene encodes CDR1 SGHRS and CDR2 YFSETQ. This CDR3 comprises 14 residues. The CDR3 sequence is CASSTSTAQETQYF. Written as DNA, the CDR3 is TGCGCCAGCAGCACGTCGACTGCCCAAGAGACCCAGTACTTC. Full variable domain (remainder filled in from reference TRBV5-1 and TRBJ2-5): KAGVTQTPRYLIKTRGQQVTLSCSPISGHRSVSWYQQTPGQGLQFLFEYFSETQRNKGNFPGRFSGRQFSNSRSEMNVSTLELGDSALYLCASSTSTAQETQYFGPGTRLLVL.

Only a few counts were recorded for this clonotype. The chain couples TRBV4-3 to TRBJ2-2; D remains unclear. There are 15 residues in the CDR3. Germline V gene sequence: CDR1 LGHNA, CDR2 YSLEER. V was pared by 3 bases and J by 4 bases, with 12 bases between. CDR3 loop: CASSHNLPSTGELFF. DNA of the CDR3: TGCGCCAGCAGCCACAATCTCCCCAGCACCGGGGAGCTGTTTTTT.

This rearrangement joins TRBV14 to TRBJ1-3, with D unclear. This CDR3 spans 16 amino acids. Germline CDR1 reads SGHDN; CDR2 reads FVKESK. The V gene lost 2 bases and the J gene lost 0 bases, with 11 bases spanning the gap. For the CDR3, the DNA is TGTGCCAGCAGCCAACGGGGAACTTACTCTGGAAACACCATATATTTT. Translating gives CASSQRGTYSGNTIYF.

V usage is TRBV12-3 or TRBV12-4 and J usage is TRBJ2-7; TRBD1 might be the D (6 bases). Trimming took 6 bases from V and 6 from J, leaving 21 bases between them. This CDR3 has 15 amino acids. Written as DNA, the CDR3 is TGTGCCAGCAGCTTACAGGGAGCACGGTCGATCGAGCAGTACTTC. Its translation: CASSLQGARSIEQYF.

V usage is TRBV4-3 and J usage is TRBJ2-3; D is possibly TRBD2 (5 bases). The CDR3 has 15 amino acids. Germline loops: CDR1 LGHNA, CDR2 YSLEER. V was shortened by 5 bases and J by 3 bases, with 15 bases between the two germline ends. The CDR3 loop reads CASSASGTGTDTQYF. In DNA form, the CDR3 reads TGCGCCAGCAGCGCCAGCGGTACCGGGACAGATACGCAGTATTTT.

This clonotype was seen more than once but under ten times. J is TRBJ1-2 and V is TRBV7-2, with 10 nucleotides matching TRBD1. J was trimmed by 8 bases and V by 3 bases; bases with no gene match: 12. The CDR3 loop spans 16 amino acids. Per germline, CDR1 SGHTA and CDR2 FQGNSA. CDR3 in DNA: TGTGCCAGCAGCTTTTCCCCGGGACAGGGGAGGTCCGGCTACACCTTC. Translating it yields CASSFSPGQGRSGYTF.

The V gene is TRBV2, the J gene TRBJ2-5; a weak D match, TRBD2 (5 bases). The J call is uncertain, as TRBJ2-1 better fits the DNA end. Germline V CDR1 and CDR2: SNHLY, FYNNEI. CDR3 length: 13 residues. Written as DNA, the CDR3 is TGTGCCAGCACGATTTCACTAGACAATGAGCAGTTCTTC. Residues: CASTISLDNEQFF.

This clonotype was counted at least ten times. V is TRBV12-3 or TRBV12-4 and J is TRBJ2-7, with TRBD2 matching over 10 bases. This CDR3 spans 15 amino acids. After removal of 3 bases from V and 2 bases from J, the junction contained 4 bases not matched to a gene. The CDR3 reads CASSLSLAGAYEQYF. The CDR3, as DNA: TGTGCCAGCAGTTTGAGCCTAGCGGGAGCCTACGAGCAGTACTTC.

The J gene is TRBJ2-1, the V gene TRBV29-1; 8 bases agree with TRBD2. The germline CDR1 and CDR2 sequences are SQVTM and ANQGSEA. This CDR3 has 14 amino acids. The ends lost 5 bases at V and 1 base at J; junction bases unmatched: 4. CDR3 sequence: CSVLTSGSYNEQFF. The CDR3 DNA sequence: TGCAGCGTTCTAACTAGCGGATCCTACAATGAGCAGTTCTTC.

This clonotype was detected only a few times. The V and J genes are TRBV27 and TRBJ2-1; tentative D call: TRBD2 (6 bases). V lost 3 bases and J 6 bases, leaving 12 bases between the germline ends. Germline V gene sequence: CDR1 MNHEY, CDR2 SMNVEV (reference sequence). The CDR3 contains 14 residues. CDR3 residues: CASSFWAGSNEQFF. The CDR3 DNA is TGTGCCAGCAGTTTCTGGGCCGGGAGCAATGAGCAGTTCTTC.

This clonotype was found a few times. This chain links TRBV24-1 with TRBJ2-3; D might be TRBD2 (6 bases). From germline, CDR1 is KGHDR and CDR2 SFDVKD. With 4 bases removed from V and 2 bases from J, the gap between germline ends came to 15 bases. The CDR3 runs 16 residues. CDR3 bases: TGTGCCACCAGTGACTCCGGGACGGACTACACAGATACGCAGTATTTT. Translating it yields CATSDSGTDYTDTQYF.

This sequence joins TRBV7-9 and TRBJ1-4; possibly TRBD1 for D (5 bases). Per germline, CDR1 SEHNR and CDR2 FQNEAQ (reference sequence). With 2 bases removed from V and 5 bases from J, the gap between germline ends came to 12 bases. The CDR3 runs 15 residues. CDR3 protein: CASSLKGMGNEKLFF. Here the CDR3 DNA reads TGTGCCAGCAGCTTAAAGGGGATGGGGAATGAAAAACTGTTTTTT.

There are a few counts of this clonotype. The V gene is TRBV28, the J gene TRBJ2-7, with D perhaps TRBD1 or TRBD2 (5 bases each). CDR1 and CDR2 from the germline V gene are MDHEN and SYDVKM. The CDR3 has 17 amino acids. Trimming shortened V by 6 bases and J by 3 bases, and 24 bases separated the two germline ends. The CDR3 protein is CASSQTDWGRGIYEQYF. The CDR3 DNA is TGTGCCAGCAGCCAAACGGATTGGGGACGGGGTATCTACGAGCAGTACTTC. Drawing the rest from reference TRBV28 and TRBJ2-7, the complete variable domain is DVKVTQSSRYLVKRTGEKVFLECVQDMDHENMFWYRQDPGLGLRLIYFSYDVKMKEKGDIPEGYSVSREKKERFSLILESASTNQTSMYLCASSQTDWGRGIYEQYFGPGTRLTVT.

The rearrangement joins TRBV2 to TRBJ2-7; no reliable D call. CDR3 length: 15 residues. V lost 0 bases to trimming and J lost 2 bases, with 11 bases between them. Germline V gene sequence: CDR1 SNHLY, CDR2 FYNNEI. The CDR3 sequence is CASSEAFRNPYEQYF. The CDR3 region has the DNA TGTGCCAGCAGTGAAGCGTTTAGGAACCCCTACGAGCAGTACTTC.

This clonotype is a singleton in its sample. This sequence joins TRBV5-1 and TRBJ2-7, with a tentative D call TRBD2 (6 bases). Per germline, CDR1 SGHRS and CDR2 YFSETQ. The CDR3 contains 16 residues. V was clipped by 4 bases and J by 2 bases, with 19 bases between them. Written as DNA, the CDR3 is TGCGCCAGCAGCCTTCTCCCGGGCGGGGCCGCCTACGAGCAGTACTTC. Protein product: CASSLLPGGAAYEQYF.

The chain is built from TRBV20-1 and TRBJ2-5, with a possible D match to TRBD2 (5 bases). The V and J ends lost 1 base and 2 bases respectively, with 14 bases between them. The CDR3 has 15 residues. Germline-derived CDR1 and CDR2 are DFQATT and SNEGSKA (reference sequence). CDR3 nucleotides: TGCAGTGCTAGAGCTCCCCGGACTTTTCAAGAGACCCAGTACTTC. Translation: CSARAPRTFQETQYF.

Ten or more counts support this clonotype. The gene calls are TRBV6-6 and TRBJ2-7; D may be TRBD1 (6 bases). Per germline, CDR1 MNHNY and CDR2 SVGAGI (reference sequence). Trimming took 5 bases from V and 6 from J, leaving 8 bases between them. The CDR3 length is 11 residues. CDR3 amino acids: CASSQGFEQYF. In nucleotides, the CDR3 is TGTGCCAGCAGTCAGGGGTTCGAGCAGTACTTC.

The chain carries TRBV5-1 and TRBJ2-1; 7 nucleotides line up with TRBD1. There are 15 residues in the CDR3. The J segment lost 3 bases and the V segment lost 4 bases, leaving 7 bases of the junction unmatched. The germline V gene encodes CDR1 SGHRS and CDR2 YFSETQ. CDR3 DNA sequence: TGCGCCAGCAGCCTGGACAGGATACTCTACAATGAGCAGTTCTTC. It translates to CASSLDRILYNEQFF.

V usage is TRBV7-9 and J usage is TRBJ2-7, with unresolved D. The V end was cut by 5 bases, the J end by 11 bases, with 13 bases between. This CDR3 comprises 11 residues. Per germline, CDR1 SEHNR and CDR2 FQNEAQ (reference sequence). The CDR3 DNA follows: TGTGCCAGCAGCGTACCCTTTGACAAGTACTTC. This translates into CASSVPFDKYF.

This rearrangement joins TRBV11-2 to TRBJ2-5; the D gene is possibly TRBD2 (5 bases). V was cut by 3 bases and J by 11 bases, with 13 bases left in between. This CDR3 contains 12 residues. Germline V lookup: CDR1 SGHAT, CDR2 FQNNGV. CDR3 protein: CASSFNRWEQYF. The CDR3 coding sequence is TGTGCCAGCAGCTTCAATCGTTGGGAGCAGTACTTC.

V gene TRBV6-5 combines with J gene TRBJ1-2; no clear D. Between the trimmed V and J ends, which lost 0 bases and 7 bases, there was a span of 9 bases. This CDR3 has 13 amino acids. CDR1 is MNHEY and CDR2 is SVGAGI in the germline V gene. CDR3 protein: CASSYSNGFGYTF. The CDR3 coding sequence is TGTGCCAGCAGTTACTCGAATGGGTTTGGCTACACCTTC.

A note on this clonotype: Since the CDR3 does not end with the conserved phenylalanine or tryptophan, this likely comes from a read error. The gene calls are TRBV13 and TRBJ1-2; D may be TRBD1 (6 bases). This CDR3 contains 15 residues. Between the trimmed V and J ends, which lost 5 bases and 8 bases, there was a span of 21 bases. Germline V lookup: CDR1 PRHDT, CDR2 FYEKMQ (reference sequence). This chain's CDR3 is CASSPLTGSFGGYTL. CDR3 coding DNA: TGTGCCAGCAGCCCCCTCACAGGGAGTTTTGGCGGCTACACCCTC.